What follows are 13 T cell receptor beta chains derived from one specimen sequenced in a study of blood T cell repertoires in COVID-19. The assay was immunoSEQ multiplex PCR, and TCRdb's table has in-frame clones only and misses some. This sample carries about 190,000 clones, around 84% of them seen once, and the ten largest clones take 15% to 20%. Sequenced material: peripheral blood. These receptors all stem from a human donor in a cohort sampled during active COVID-19.

V and J are TRBV5-1 and TRBJ2-3, with 9 bases aligning to TRBD1. Per the germline V gene, CDR1 is SGHRS and CDR2 is YFSETQ. V gave up 3 bases and J gave up 4 bases; unmatched junction bases: 6. This CDR3 has 15 amino acids. The DNA for the CDR3 is TGCGCCAGCAGCTACAGACAGGGGGGAGCAGATACGCAGTATTTT. Translating it yields CASSYRQGGADTQYF.

This CDR3 reads CATRPGSEAFF. CDR3 coding DNA: TGTGCCACCCGGCCCGGTAGCGAAGCTTTCTTT. V and J are TRBV2 and TRBJ1-1; D is unresolved. This CDR3 has 11 amino acids. Deletions cut 10 bases from V and 8 bases from J, with 14 bases between. The germline gives CDR1 SNHLY, CDR2 FYNNEI. Using reference TRBV2 and TRBJ1-1 for the parts outside the CDR3, the full variable domain is EPEVTQTPSHQVTQMGQEVILRCVPISNHLYFYWYRQILGQKVEFLVSFYNNEISEKSEIFDDQFSVERPDGSNFTLKIRSTKLEDSAMYFCATRPGSEAFFGQGTRLTVV.

The rearrangement joins TRBV18 to TRBJ2-1; TRBD1 is a possible D gene (6 bases). CDR1 and CDR2 from the germline V gene are KGHSH and LQKENI. V lost 6 bases, J lost 5 bases, and 14 bases lay in between. The CDR3 spans 14 residues. CDR3 coding DNA: TGTGCCAGCTCGACAGGCCGCTTCGACAATGAGCAGTTCTTC. Encoded protein: CASSTGRFDNEQFF.

The chain has TRBV7-2 and TRBJ1-5; D remains ambiguous. The CDR3 is 13 amino acids. Germline V gives CDR1 SGHTA, CDR2 FQGNSA. Deletions cut 6 bases from V and 4 bases from J, with 10 bases between. The CDR3 coding sequence is TGTGCCAGCAGTCCCGCGGTAAATCAGCCCCAGCATTTT. This translates into CASSPAVNQPQHF.

V is TRBV2 and J is TRBJ1-5; no reliable D call. Trimming stripped 8 bases from V and 6 bases from J, with 14 bases between. The CDR3 totals 13 residues. Per the germline V gene, CDR1 is SNHLY and CDR2 is FYNNEI. This CDR3 reads CASSNREGQPQHF. CDR3 bases: TGTGCCAGCTCAAACCGGGAAGGTCAGCCCCAGCATTTT. Complete variable domain (other parts from reference TRBV2 and TRBJ1-5): EPEVTQTPSHQVTQMGQEVILRCVPISNHLYFYWYRQILGQKVEFLVSFYNNEISEKSEIFDDQFSVERPDGSNFTLKIRSTKLEDSAMYFCASSNREGQPQHFGDGTRLSIL.

J is TRBJ2-2 and V is TRBV5-1, with D possibly being TRBD2 (5 bases). In germline, CDR1 is SGHRS, CDR2 YFSETQ. The CDR3 has 15 amino acids. V was clipped by 2 bases and J by 0 bases, with 8 bases between them. In DNA form, the CDR3 reads TGCGCCAGCAGCTTTCTCGGGGCGAACACCGGGGAGCTGTTTTTT. It codes for CASSFLGANTGELFF.

This sequence joins TRBV7-2 and TRBJ2-3, with D possibly TRBD2 on 5 matching bases. Germline assignment: CDR1 SGHTA and CDR2 FQGNSA. CDR3 length equals 13 residues. V was clipped by 5 bases and J by 2 bases, with 8 bases between them. CDR3 sequence reads: CASSNGNTDTQYF. The CDR3 nucleotides are TGTGCCAGCAGCAACGGGAACACAGATACGCAGTATTTT.

V is TRBV7-2 and J is TRBJ1-2, with D unclear. Germline CDR1 reads SGHTA; CDR2 reads FQGNSA. V was trimmed by 5 bases and J by 8 bases, leaving 15 bases between them. The CDR3 spans 13 residues. CDR3 region: CASSLSVIQGYTF. In DNA, the CDR3 is TGTGCCAGCAGCCTTAGCGTAATTCAAGGCTACACCTTC.

This clone was found a few times. V is TRBV9 and J is TRBJ1-3, with 10 nucleotides matching TRBD1. The CDR3 has 16 residues. V shed 3 bases, J shed 1 base, and the junction held 4 bases outside the gene matches. Germline lookup yields CDR1 SGDLS and CDR2 YYNGEE. CDR3 DNA: TGTGCCAGCAGCGCCCGACAGGGGGCATCTGGAAACACCATATATTTT. It encodes CASSARQGASGNTIYF.

The CDR3 region is CASSSRGVNTEAFF. CDR3 coding DNA: TGTGCCAGCAGTTCCCGCGGAGTGAACACTGAAGCTTTCTTT. The V gene is TRBV6-5, the J gene TRBJ1-1, with D unresolved. Germline loops: CDR1 MNHEY, CDR2 SVGAGI. Deletions cut 4 bases from V and 0 bases from J, with 9 bases between. The CDR3 is 14 residues long.

The chain recombines TRBV27 with TRBJ2-1; possible D gene TRBD1, 6 bases. The germline V and J ends were trimmed by 6 bases and 9 bases, with 12 bases remaining between them. CDR1 is MNHEY and CDR2 is SMNVEV in the germline V gene (reference sequence). CDR3 size: 12 residues. The CDR3 here is CASSPTGTEQFF. Here the CDR3 DNA reads TGTGCCAGCAGCCCAACAGGGACTGAGCAGTTCTTC.

V gene TRBV5-1 combines with J gene TRBJ2-2; tentatively, D is TRBD2 (5 bases). The CDR3 is 14 amino acids. The germline V and J ends were trimmed by 7 bases and 0 bases, with 10 bases remaining between them. Germline assignment: CDR1 SGHRS and CDR2 YFSETQ. CDR3 in amino acids: CASLEDSNTGELFF. The CDR3 bases are TGCGCCAGCCTGGAGGATTCGAACACCGGGGAGCTGTTTTTT.

This chain links TRBV24-1 with TRBJ1-1, with D unclear. The CDR3 is 13 residues long. From germline, CDR1 is KGHDR and CDR2 SFDVKD. V was clipped by 2 bases and J by 1 base, with 4 bases between them. The CDR3 nucleotides are TGTGCCACCAGTGATTCATGGAACACTGAAGCTTTCTTT. It is translated as CATSDSWNTEAFF.